These T cell receptor beta chains were read from a single sample in a study of cytomegalovirus exposure and HLA in healthy donors. Profiled with immunoSEQ multiplex PCR; TCRdb holds only in-frame clones, not every one. This sample yields over 250,000 clones, of which 80% to 90% are seen a single time; over 0.95% belongs to the top ten. The material sequenced was PBMCs. The source is a woman younger than 35 in good health and CMV-seronegative. Both conserved end residues are part of each CDR3. D genes are given only for firm matches.

D gene: -; CDR3 length: 15; V gene: TRBV2; J gene: TRBJ1-1; CDR3 protein: CASSGGARRDTEAFF
D gene: -; CDR3 length: 14; V gene: TRBV27; J gene: TRBJ2-3; CDR3 protein: CASSLGGGPDTQYF
D gene: TRBD2; CDR3 length: 17; V gene: TRBV9; J gene: TRBJ2-2; CDR3 protein: CASSLTSGGPNTGELFF
D gene: TRBD2; CDR3 length: 17; V gene: TRBV30; J gene: TRBJ2-7; CDR3 protein: CAWSPGSGRITSYEQYF
D gene: -; CDR3 length: 14; V gene: TRBV9; J gene: TRBJ1-1; CDR3 protein: CASSPLGRNTEAFF
D gene: -; CDR3 length: 15; V gene: TRBV6-1; J gene: TRBJ2-7; CDR3 protein: CASSEVAESSYEQYF
D gene: -; CDR3 length: 11; V gene: TRBV2; J gene: TRBJ1-1; CDR3 protein: CASRTRGEAFF
D gene: TRBD1; CDR3 length: 14; V gene: TRBV28; J gene: TRBJ1-6; CDR3 protein: CASTTGQGDSPLHF
D gene: TRBD1; CDR3 length: 13; V gene: TRBV27; J gene: TRBJ1-2; CDR3 protein: CASSLGQGGGYTF
D gene: TRBD2; CDR3 length: 18; V gene: TRBV5-4; J gene: TRBJ2-3; CDR3 protein: CASSTRGLAGVGTDTQYF
D gene: -; CDR3 length: 13; V gene: TRBV29-1; J gene: TRBJ1-2; CDR3 protein: CSVEQANNYGYTF
D gene: -; CDR3 length: 14; V gene: TRBV6-5; J gene: TRBJ2-7; CDR3 protein: CASSYSPGDYEQYF
D gene: TRBD1; CDR3 length: 15; V gene: TRBV27; J gene: TRBJ1-2; CDR3 protein: CASSYSRGRHDGYTF
D gene: TRBD2; CDR3 length: 15; V gene: TRBV9; J gene: TRBJ2-7; CDR3 protein: CASSVAGTSVYEQYF
D gene: TRBD1; CDR3 length: 16; V gene: TRBV7-6; J gene: TRBJ1-1; CDR3 protein: CASSQQQGRLNTEAFF
D gene: -; CDR3 length: 14; V gene: TRBV28; J gene: TRBJ1-4; CDR3 protein: CASAGLTTNEKLFF